The source of this TCR beta chain is a study of control samples from healthy donors and cancer patients. The V gene lost 3 bases and the J gene lost 3 bases, with 7 bases spanning the gap. Germline V gene data show CDR1 as SGDLS and CDR2 as YYNGEE. The CDR3 runs 12 residues. TCRdb keeps only in-frame clones here, not all; method: immunoSEQ multiplex PCR. This sample has 53,000 or so clones, with approximately 86% found just once. This clonotype was obtained from a man in his sixties with head and neck cancer. This chain uses TRBV9 with TRBJ2-7; D might be TRBD1 (6 bases). The sample was PBMCs. CDR3 sequence: CASSAQGYEQYF. In DNA form, the CDR3 reads TGTGCCAGCAGCGCACAGGGCTACGAGCAGTACTTC.